The present entry profiles one T cell receptor beta chain with its context. Its antigen is not identified. For the second PCR, which ran for roughly 6 to 12 cycles, a sample-barcoded 5' primer and a J-beta primer mix were used. Every sample gave at least 2.5 million paired-end reads containing CDR3. TCRdb processed the 5' RACE reads anew with MiXCR; each CDR3 protein has one entry. The sample holds under 800,000 distinct CDR3 sequences; 20% to 25% are singletons and the top ten take around 3.4%. The data derive from a study of blood T cells in healthy people across ages. Each of the donors had roughly 10 milliliters of peripheral blood drawn into EDTA-treated Vacutainer tubes. Regarding the study as a whole: Getting older went along with TCR beta diversity per million T cells dropping roughly linearly. There were more naive CD4+ cells and higher diversity in long-lived donors than in aged donors.

The CDR3 spans 14 residues. Germline V lookup: CDR1 SGHRS, CDR2 YFSETQ. With 5 bases removed from V and 4 bases from J, the gap between germline ends came to 12 bases. The sequenced material came from blood. The TCR comes from a man between 65 and 85 years old in good health. The chain is built from TRBV5-1 and TRBJ1-4, with D unresolved. The CDR3 DNA is TGCGCCAGCAGTGATGGAGGTATTAATGAAAAACTGTTTTTT. This gives the protein CASSDGGINEKLFF.